This note documents a single T cell receptor beta chain sequence. The antigen remains unidentified. The entry originates in a study of cytomegalovirus exposure and HLA in healthy donors. Study information: Early release data held tens of millions of unique TCRs from HLA-typed donors.

Overall study results and limits: Researchers catalogued about 150 TCR beta chains as cytomegalovirus-associated. A later analysis linked a missense DCLRE1C variant to TCR beta V- and J-gene trimming.

Vbeta (60) and Jbeta (13) primers were used in the PCR. Some clones are missing from TCRdb's copy, which holds only in-frame ones; the method was immunoSEQ multiplex PCR. The profile shows approximately 100,000 clones, 69% of them singletons. CDR1 is MGHDK and CDR2 is SYGVNS in the germline V gene. This CDR3 is 14 amino acids long. The V and J ends lost 3 bases and 8 bases, in that order; junction bases with no gene match: 6. This rearrangement joins TRBV25-1 to TRBJ1-2, with 10 bases aligning to TRBD1. The receptor was isolated from a woman aged 70-85 years in good health and CMV-seropositive. Sample: PBMCs. CDR3 sequence: CASSDLTGGGGYTF. In nucleotides, the CDR3 is TGTGCCAGCAGTGACTTGACAGGGGGCGGGGGCTACACCTTC.